Presented here are 7 T cell receptor beta chains from one specimen sequenced in a study of blood T cells in healthy people across ages (dated by TCRdb to the mid-2010s). Library preparation was by 5' RACE. This sample was sequenced with an Illumina HiSeq 2500. The second PCR ran for roughly 7 to 12 cycles and used a J-beta primer mix along with a sample-barcoded 5' primer. The raw public data were reprocessed by TCRdb itself: fastp quality trimming at Q25, MiXCR clonotype calling, in-frame beta chains only. Under each unique CDR3 protein, matching rows form one entry showing the most common genes and DNA. The sample profile shows roughly 1.7 million distinct CDR3 sequences; around 36% of them were found once. About 11% of the sample belongs to the ten largest clones. Sequenced material: blood. These receptor sequences come from a woman in her 30s in good health.

This rearrangement joins TRBV7-8 to TRBJ1-4; possibly TRBD1 for D (5 bases). This CDR3 comprises 18 residues. Germline V gene sequence: CDR1 SGHVS, CDR2 FQNEAQ. V was trimmed by 5 bases and J by 3 bases, leaving 22 bases between them. The CDR3 DNA sequence: TGTGCCAGCAGCCAAAAGGAATCAGGGCTGGCGGCTAATGAAAAACTGTTTTTT. It yields the protein CASSQKESGLAANEKLFF.

The chain joins TRBV29-1 to TRBJ2-1, with 8 bases aligning to TRBD2. Germline V gene lookup returns CDR1 SQVTM and CDR2 ANQGSEA. This CDR3 has 13 amino acids. The trim removed 6 bases at V and 9 bases at J, leaving 10 bases unmatched. The CDR3 sequence is CSVDREGRVEQFF. As DNA, the CDR3 is TGCAGCGTCGACCGGGAGGGGCGGGTTGAGCAGTTCTTC.

The chain recombines TRBV1 with TRBJ2-7. TRBV1 is deemed a pseudogene. The CDR3 is 16 amino acids. CDR3 loop: CTSSQESRQRAYEQYF. CDR3 sequence (DNA): TGCACCAGCAGCCAAGAATCTCGGCAGAGAGCCTACGAGCAGTACTTC.

This clonotype was seen at least ten times. The chain links TRBV29-1 to TRBJ2-1, with D unresolved. The V end was cut by 3 bases, the J end by 9 bases, with 9 bases between. The CDR3 is made up of 11 amino acids. Per the germline V gene, CDR1 is SQVTM and CDR2 is ANQGSEA. The CDR3 DNA reads TGCAGCGTTGAGGATCTGGGTGAGCAGTTCTTC. It yields the protein CSVEDLGEQFF.

Only a few counts were recorded for this clonotype. The V and J genes are TRBV20-1 and TRBJ2-3; maybe TRBD1 (6 bases). Germline lookup yields CDR1 DFQATT and CDR2 SNEGSKA (reference sequence). Trimming removed 6 bases from V and 1 base from J, with 14 bases in between. The CDR3 is made up of 14 amino acids. The CDR3 is CSAVRDIRTDTQYF. DNA of the CDR3: TGCAGTGCCGTCCGGGACATTCGCACAGATACGCAGTATTTT.

This clonotype has a handful of counts. The chain uses TRBV5-5 and TRBJ1-1; no definite D call. Germline CDR1 is SGHKS and CDR2 is YYEKEE (reference sequence). The V end lost 0 bases, the J end lost 0 bases, and 6 bases lay between the germline ends. This CDR3 has 14 amino acids. CDR3 in amino acids: CASSLGDVNTEAFF. The CDR3 nucleotides are TGTGCCAGCAGCTTGGGAGACGTGAACACTGAAGCTTTCTTT.

This chain uses TRBV6-1 with TRBJ1-2; D perhaps matches TRBD1 (5 bases). CDR3 size: 13 residues. V lost 7 bases and J 8 bases, leaving 17 bases between the germline ends. Germline values: CDR1 MNHNS, CDR2 SASEGT. Here the CDR3 DNA reads TGTGCCAGCACTCCCGGGGCGACGGGGGGCTACACCTTC. This encodes CASTPGATGGYTF.